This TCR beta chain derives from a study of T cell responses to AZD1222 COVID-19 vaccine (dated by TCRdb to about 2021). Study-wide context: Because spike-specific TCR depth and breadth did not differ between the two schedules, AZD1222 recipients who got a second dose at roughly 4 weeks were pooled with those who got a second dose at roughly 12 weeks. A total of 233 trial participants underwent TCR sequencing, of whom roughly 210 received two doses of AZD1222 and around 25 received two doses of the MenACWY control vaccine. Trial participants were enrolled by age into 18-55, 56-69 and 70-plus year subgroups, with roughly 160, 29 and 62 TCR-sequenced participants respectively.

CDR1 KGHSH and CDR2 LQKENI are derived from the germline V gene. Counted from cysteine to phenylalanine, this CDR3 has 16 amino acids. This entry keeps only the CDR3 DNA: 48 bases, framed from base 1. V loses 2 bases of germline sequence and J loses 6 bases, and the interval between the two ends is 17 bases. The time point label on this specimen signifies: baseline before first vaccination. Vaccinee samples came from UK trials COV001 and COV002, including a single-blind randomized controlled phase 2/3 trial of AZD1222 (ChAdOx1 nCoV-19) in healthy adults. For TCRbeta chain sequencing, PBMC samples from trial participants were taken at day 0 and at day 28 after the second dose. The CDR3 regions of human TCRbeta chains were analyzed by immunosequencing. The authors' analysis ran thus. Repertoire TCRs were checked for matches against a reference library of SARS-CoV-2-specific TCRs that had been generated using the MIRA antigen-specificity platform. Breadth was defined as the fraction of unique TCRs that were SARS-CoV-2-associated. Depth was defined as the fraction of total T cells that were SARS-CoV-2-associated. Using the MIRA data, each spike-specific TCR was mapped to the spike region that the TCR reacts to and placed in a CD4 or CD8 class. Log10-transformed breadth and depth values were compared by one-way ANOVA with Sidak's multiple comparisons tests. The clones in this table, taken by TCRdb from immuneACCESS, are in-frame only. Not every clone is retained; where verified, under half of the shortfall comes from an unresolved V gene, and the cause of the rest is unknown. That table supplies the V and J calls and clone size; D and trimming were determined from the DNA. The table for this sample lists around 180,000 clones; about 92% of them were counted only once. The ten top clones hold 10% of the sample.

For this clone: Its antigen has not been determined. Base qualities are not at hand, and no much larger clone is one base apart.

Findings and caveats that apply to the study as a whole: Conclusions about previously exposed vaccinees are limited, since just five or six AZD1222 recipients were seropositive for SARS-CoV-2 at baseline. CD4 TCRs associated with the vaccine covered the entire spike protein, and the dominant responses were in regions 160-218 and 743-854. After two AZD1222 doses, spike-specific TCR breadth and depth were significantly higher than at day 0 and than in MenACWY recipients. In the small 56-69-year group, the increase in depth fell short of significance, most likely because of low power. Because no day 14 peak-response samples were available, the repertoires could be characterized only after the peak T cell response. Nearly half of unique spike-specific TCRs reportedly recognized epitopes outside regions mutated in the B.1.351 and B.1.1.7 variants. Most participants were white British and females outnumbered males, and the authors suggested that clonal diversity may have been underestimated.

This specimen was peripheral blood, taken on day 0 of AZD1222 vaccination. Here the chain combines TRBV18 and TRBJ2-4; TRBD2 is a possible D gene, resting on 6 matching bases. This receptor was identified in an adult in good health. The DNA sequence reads TGTGCCAGCTCACCAAGTAGGGGACTCACGGGAAACATTCAGTACTTC. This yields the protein CASSPSRGLTGNIQYF.